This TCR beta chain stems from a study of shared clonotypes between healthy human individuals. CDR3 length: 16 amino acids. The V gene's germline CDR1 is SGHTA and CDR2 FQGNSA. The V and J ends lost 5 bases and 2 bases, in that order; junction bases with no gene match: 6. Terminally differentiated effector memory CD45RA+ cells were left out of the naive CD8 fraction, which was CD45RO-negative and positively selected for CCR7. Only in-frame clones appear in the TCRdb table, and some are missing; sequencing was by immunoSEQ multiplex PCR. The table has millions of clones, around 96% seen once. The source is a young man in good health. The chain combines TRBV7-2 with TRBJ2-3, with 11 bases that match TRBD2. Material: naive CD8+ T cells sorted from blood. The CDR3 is CASSLTSGKFTDTQYF. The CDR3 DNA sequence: TGTGCCAGCAGCCTGACTAGCGGGAAATTCACAGATACGCAGTATTTT. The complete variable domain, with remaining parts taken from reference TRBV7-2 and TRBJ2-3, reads GAGVSQSPSNKVTEKGKDVELRCDPISGHTALYWYRQSLGQGLEFLIYFQGNSAPDKSGLPSDRFSAERTGGSVSTLTIQRTQQEDSAVYLCASSLTSGKFTDTQYFGPGTRLTVL.